Each of the 22 T cell receptor beta chains below was sequenced from the same sample in a study of blood T cell repertoires in COVID-19. Here immunoSEQ multiplex PCR was the method, and the copy in TCRdb shows in-frame clones only, minus some. The data show over 130,000 clones, about four fifths seen once. The source material was peripheral blood. These receptor sequences come from a woman aged 60-75 years with acute or convalescent COVID-19.

The J gene is TRBJ1-2, the V gene TRBV6-2 or TRBV6-3; 8 bases agree with TRBD1. The CDR3 runs to 17 residues. Germline CDR1 MNHEY, CDR2 SVGEGT. J was trimmed by 1 base and V by 6 bases; bases with no gene match: 13. CDR3 amino acids: CASSPWVPGGYNYGYTF. DNA for the CDR3: TGTGCCAGCAGCCCTTGGGTCCCAGGGGGCTATAACTATGGCTACACCTTC.

The V call is TRBV7-9, the J call TRBJ1-2; TRBD1 agrees at 7 bases. Germline V CDR1 and CDR2: SEHNR, FQNEAQ (reference sequence). The CDR3 consists of 13 residues. The trim removed 6 bases at V and 3 bases at J, leaving 4 bases unmatched. The CDR3: CASRPGTDYGYTF. The DNA of the CDR3 is TGTGCCAGCAGGCCTGGGACAGACTATGGCTACACCTTC.

The chain joins TRBV4-3 to TRBJ2-7; D uncertain. Germline lookup yields CDR1 LGHNA and CDR2 YSLEER. The V and J ends lost 0 bases and 3 bases respectively, with 27 bases between them. The CDR3 runs 20 residues. CDR3 sequence reads: CASSQEERWLGPLNVYEQYF. CDR3 DNA sequence: TGCGCCAGCAGCCAAGAGGAAAGGTGGCTGGGCCCGTTGAACGTCTACGAGCAGTACTTC.

The J gene is TRBJ2-7, the V gene TRBV9, with D maybe TRBD1 (5 bases). Germline CDR1 reads SGDLS; CDR2 reads YYNGEE. The CDR3 consists of 14 residues. Trimming shortened V by 2 bases and J by 2 bases, and 11 bases separated the two germline ends. CDR3 bases: TGTGCCAGCAGCGTTGATGACAGCCCCTACGAGCAGTACTTC. Translation gives CASSVDDSPYEQYF.

The V and J genes are TRBV29-1 and TRBJ2-1; 10 nucleotides agree with TRBD2. In germline, CDR1 is SQVTM, CDR2 ANQGSEA. The CDR3 is 12 residues long. V lost 6 bases to trimming and J lost 9 bases; unmatched junction nucleotides: 5. The CDR3 DNA is TGCAGCGTAAGACCTAGCGGGAGTGAGCAGTTCTTC. This codes for CSVRPSGSEQFF.

The genes are TRBV9 and TRBJ1-2; a possible D gene is TRBD1 (5 bases). The germline CDR1 and CDR2 sequences are SGDLS and YYNGEE. Trimming removed 1 base from V and 7 bases from J, with 14 bases in between. The CDR3 has 14 amino acids. CDR3 coding DNA: TGTGCCAGCAGCGTAACAGGTGTGGCGAGTGGCTACACCTTC. The encoded protein is CASSVTGVASGYTF.

The chain couples TRBV5-4 to TRBJ2-1, with D maybe TRBD1 (6 bases). The CDR3 contains 15 residues. With 0 bases removed from V and 3 bases from J, the gap between germline ends came to 10 bases. Germline V lookup: CDR1 SGHNT, CDR2 YYREEE (reference sequence). In DNA, the CDR3 is TGTGCCAGCAGCTTGGCAGGGGTAGACTACAATGAGCAGTTCTTC. It is translated as CASSLAGVDYNEQFF.

CDR3 coding DNA: TGCGCCAGCAGCTTGTTGGGCACCCCCTACGAGCAGTACTTC. Residues: CASSLLGTPYEQYF. The chain joins TRBV5-1 to TRBJ2-7, with D uncertain. Germline assignment: CDR1 SGHRS and CDR2 YFSETQ. This CDR3 comprises 14 residues. V dropped 1 base and J dropped 2 bases, with 10 bases sitting between them.

The chain uses TRBV19 and TRBJ2-3; tentatively, D is TRBD2 (6 bases). Germline V gene lookup returns CDR1 LNHDA and CDR2 SQIVND (reference sequence). Trimming removed 7 bases from V and 3 bases from J, with 11 bases in between. The CDR3 has 13 residues. CDR3 sequence: CASKPGLTDTQYF. The CDR3 nucleotides read TGTGCCAGTAAACCGGGACTTACAGATACGCAGTATTTT.

This clone turned up a few times. V usage is TRBV27 and J usage is TRBJ2-5; the match to TRBD2 covers 10 bases. Losses at the gene ends were 4 bases for V and 0 bases for J; bases not matched to a gene: 5. The V gene's germline CDR1 is MNHEY and CDR2 SMNVEV (reference sequence). CDR3 length equals 16 residues. The CDR3 region has the DNA TGTGCCAGCAGTTCCCGACTAGCGGGCGACCAAGAGACCCAGTACTTC. Its translation is CASSSRLAGDQETQYF.

This rearrangement joins TRBV5-1 to TRBJ2-1; 11 nucleotides match TRBD1. V lost 3 bases, J lost 8 bases, and 10 bases stayed unmatched. Germline CDR1 is SGHRS and CDR2 is YFSETQ. This CDR3 spans 16 amino acids. The chain's CDR3 is CASSWGQGVAIDEQFF. CDR3 sequence (DNA): TGCGCCAGCAGCTGGGGACAGGGGGTTGCTATAGATGAGCAGTTCTTC.

This clone has only one observation. The chain combines TRBV5-1 with TRBJ1-1; D not certain. CDR3 length equals 14 residues. Looked up from germline, CDR1 is SGHRS and CDR2 is YFSETQ. V was cut by 0 bases and J by 1 base, with 7 bases left in between. The CDR3 region has the DNA TGCGCCAGCAGCTTGGCCCCAGAGAACACTGAAGCTTTCTTT. Protein product: CASSLAPENTEAFF. Together with reference TRBV5-1 and TRBJ1-1, the CDR3 gives the full variable domain: KAGVTQTPRYLIKTRGQQVTLSCSPISGHRSVSWYQQTPGQGLQFLFEYFSETQRNKGNFPGRFSGRQFSNSRSEMNVSTLELGDSALYLCASSLAPENTEAFFGQGTRLTVV.

The chain joins TRBV6-5 to TRBJ2-1; maybe TRBD2 (5 bases). The germline V gene encodes CDR1 MNHEY and CDR2 SVGAGI. Trimming took off 4 bases at V and 2 bases at J, with 15 bases between the two ends. CDR3 length: 16 amino acids. The CDR3 DNA follows: TGTGCCAGCAGTTCTAGGTGGGTAGCGACCTACAATGAGCAGTTCTTC. Translation: CASSSRWVATYNEQFF.

This clone was recorded only once. The chain recombines TRBV7-9 with TRBJ2-1; 7 bases fit TRBD2. V lost 6 bases to trimming and J lost 0 bases; unmatched junction nucleotides: 8. This CDR3 has 16 residues. Germline V lookup: CDR1 SEHNR, CDR2 FQNEAQ (reference sequence). CDR3 nucleotides: TGTGCCAGCAGGGGGTTGGGCGGGAGCTCCTACAATGAGCAGTTCTTC. Amino acids: CASRGLGGSSYNEQFF.

The chain links TRBV4-1 to TRBJ1-2; D is perhaps TRBD1 (5 bases). The CDR3 is 13 residues long. The V end was cut by 2 bases, the J end by 5 bases, with 9 bases between. Per germline, CDR1 MGHRA and CDR2 YSYEKL. CDR3 protein: CASSQQGGYGYTF. The CDR3 DNA reads TGCGCCAGCAGCCAACAGGGAGGATATGGCTACACCTTC.

The rearrangement links TRBV7-2 to TRBJ2-7, with 7 bases lining up with TRBD1. Unmatched junction bases numbered 9, after V lost 5 bases and J lost 2 bases. The CDR3 has 15 amino acids. Germline CDR1 and CDR2: SGHTA and FQGNSA. The CDR3 region has the DNA TGTGCCAGCAGCCCGGGACAGAGGGGACCCTACGAGCAGTACTTC. It encodes CASSPGQRGPYEQYF. The full variable domain, with the rest looked up from reference TRBV7-2 and TRBJ2-7, is GAGVSQSPSNKVTEKGKDVELRCDPISGHTALYWYRQSLGQGLEFLIYFQGNSAPDKSGLPSDRFSAERTGGSVSTLTIQRTQQEDSAVYLCASSPGQRGPYEQYFGPGTRLTVT.

The V gene is TRBV5-1, the J gene TRBJ2-1, with a tentative D call TRBD2 (6 bases). Looked up from germline, CDR1 is SGHRS and CDR2 is YFSETQ. The length of the CDR3 is 15 residues. V lost 2 bases and J 0 bases, leaving 9 bases between the germline ends. CDR3 residues: CASSFDGSSYNEQFF. CDR3 DNA: TGCGCCAGCAGCTTCGACGGGAGCTCCTACAATGAGCAGTTCTTC.

This clone was observed a single time. The genes are TRBV6-5 and TRBJ2-7, with 9 nucleotides matching TRBD2. V lost 0 bases, J lost 4 bases, and 4 bases stayed unmatched. There are 15 residues in the CDR3. Germline assignment: CDR1 MNHEY and CDR2 SVGAGI. CDR3 sequence (DNA): TGTGCCAGCAGTTACTCGCCCAGCGGGAGGTACGAGCAGTACTTC. Translated: CASSYSPSGRYEQYF.

The chain couples TRBV3-1 (or the pseudogene TRBV3-2) to TRBJ2-7; D unresolved. Per germline, CDR1 LGHDT and CDR2 YNNKEL (reference sequence). The CDR3 extends over 15 amino acids. V was pared by 0 bases and J by 3 bases, with 12 bases between. CDR3 DNA: TGTGCCAGCAGCCAAGATATTGTAGAAAACTACGAGCAGTACTTC. Translating it yields CASSQDIVENYEQYF.

V gene TRBV28 combines with J gene TRBJ2-7; tentative D call: TRBD1 (6 bases). Germline CDR1 is MDHEN and CDR2 is SYDVKM. The V and J ends lost 3 bases and 0 bases respectively, with 24 bases between them. The length of the CDR3 is 19 residues. As DNA, the CDR3 is TGTGCCAGCAGTTTCCCCAGCGTTACTGTACAGGGCATCTCCTACGAGCAGTACTTC. This gives the protein CASSFPSVTVQGISYEQYF.

This clone occurred once. The rearrangement uses TRBV7-8 and TRBJ2-1; TRBD2 matches 7 bases. The CDR3 extends over 18 amino acids. In germline, CDR1 is SGHVS, CDR2 FQNEAQ. V dropped 5 bases and J dropped 2; count of bases not matched to a gene: 15. DNA of the CDR3: TGTGCCAGCAGCGGCCGAGGAGGAGGGAGGGCTACCTACAATGAGCAGTTCTTC. Its protein is CASSGRGGGRATYNEQFF.

V gene TRBV5-1 combines with J gene TRBJ2-1, with 8 bases aligning to TRBD2. The CDR3 spans 16 residues. Germline V lookup: CDR1 SGHRS, CDR2 YFSETQ. J was trimmed by 4 bases and V by 0 bases; bases with no gene match: 6. The CDR3 here is CASSLASGSNYNEQFF. CDR3 sequence (DNA): TGCGCCAGCAGCTTGGCTAGCGGGTCAAATTACAATGAGCAGTTCTTC.